The TCR beta chain under discussion was sequenced for a study of cytomegalovirus exposure and HLA in healthy donors (dated by TCRdb to 2016 to 2017). For context, the study as a whole: According to an earlier analysis of around 600 of the donors, some 180 million T cells yielded 117 million unique TCR beta sequences and about 300 Gb of sequence data. To predict cytomegalovirus infection status, the study combined high-throughput TCR immunosequencing, statistical association of individual TCRs with disease status, and machine learning. Along with the roughly 670-subject first cohort, a separate validation cohort of over a hundred different subjects was used. About 280 gigabases of sequencing data and tens of millions of unique TCR sequences made up an early release that covered 640 HLA-typed donors. The number of typed donors differed by locus: about 620-640 for A, B, C, DRB1 and DQB1; 500 to 550 for DQA1; 606 for DPA1; and some 450 for DPB1. Genome-wide SNP genotypes for about 60% of the roughly 700 donors were used in a later genetic analysis, which treated that subset as a discovery cohort. Of the roughly 410 genotyped donors, roughly 80% were placed in the genetic ancestry cluster associated with self-reported Caucasian donors. The aim of the study was to test whether cataloging public T cell receptors could identify signatures of past pathogen exposure. Both class I and class II loci were covered by HLA typing, at four-digit resolution. On average, roughly 240,000 unique TCR beta nucleotide sequences were sequenced per donor among more than 350 genotyped donors of the cohort, with approximately 18% of those sequences being non-productive. Donor age, sex, ethnicity and CMV serostatus were compiled together with the repertoire data. All discovery cohort repertoires had been generated on a single sequencing platform. Rather than drawing on any new phenotypic data, the later analysis identified candidate immune exposures from TCR beta sequences and the way those sequences occurred across donors. The T cell repertoires of 666 subjects were profiled by immunosequencing and related to cytomegalovirus serostatus. To decide whether each TCR beta V gene segment behaved as functional or pseudogenic, an earlier analysis of some 580 of the donors relied on high-throughput TCR beta sequencing. Roughly 5 DR-DQ haplotypes were handled as single units for association and clustering because linkage in the cohort was strong. To study patterns of TCR occurrence, a later analysis re-analyzed previously published TCR beta repertoires from 666 donors and added high-resolution HLA genotyping. Broader findings and caveats from the paper: A few of the identified cytomegalovirus-associated TCR beta chains were confirmed in vitro to be specific for cytomegalovirus antigens. Because HLA typing was missing for some donors at each locus, association tests included only the typed subset. Some IMGT-functional V segments, including TRBV6-2 and TRBV6-3, could not be told apart with the 87-base-pair reads, so those segments were excluded. Most CMV-associated TCR beta chains appeared to be HLA-restricted in a later analysis, and the HLA associations seemed to be driven largely by CMV exposure. The study listed 150 to 200 TCR beta chains as associated with cytomegalovirus. A further reported finding was that TCR beta sequences accurately predicted the HLA-A and HLA-B alleles for most subjects in the first cohort. An association between a missense DCLRE1C variant and V-gene and J-gene trimming of TCR beta chains was found in a later genetic analysis and replicated in an independent cohort. A later genetic analysis reported fewer N-insertions in productive TCRs among donors in an Asian-associated ancestry cluster than the approximately 670-donor mean. In a later analysis, the rate of TCR association differed among HLA loci, with DRB1 alleles having the most associated TCRs and HLA-C alleles having the fewest. This cohort had only TCR beta chains sequenced, and the lack of alpha or paired-chain data limited which features could be detected. A later analysis associated roughly 17,000 TCR beta sequences with specific HLA alleles at a false discovery rate of 0.05. While some public TCRs were present in many individuals, most TCR sequences turned up only very rarely across donors. In an earlier analysis of around 600 of the donors, most TCR beta V segments appeared in productive rearrangements about 90% or about 30% of the time, broadly matching IMGT annotations. Correlated functional status among segregating V segments might be attributable to linkage disequilibrium, but an unknown experimental factor could not be ruled out. According to a later analysis, parvovirus B19, influenza, CMV and Epstein-Barr virus appeared linked to several top co-occurrence clusters. Presence/absence analyses assumed roughly uniform sequencing depth across donors, an assumption that may not hold. The authors suggested that the approach could potentially be generalized to other disease states and immunological phenotypes. CMV serostatus was the only immune exposure information available for the cohort. The earlier analysis of about 600 of the donors excluded over 15 rarely observed V segments, including chromosome 9 orphons, because counts were too low. The classifier was reported to diagnose cytomegalovirus status with high specificity and sensitivity in both the original and validation cohorts. Strong co-occurrence of HLA alleles, especially DR and DQ, made assigning TCR associations to individual alleles difficult. A later analysis found that HLA-associated TCR beta chains were more clonally expanded and had lower generation probabilities than equally common non-associated chains. The sequencing pipeline was judged likely to have produced a cluster of highly shared sequence variants as a technical artifact.

To prepare the library, the immunoSEQ multiplex PCR assay was applied. The multiplex PCR relied on a mix of 60 forward primers for TCR Vbeta segments and 13 reverse primers for TCR Jbeta segments. The CDR3 region of rearranged TCR beta genes was amplified from genomic DNA by a multiplex PCR assay. The amplified TCR beta libraries were sequenced on the Illumina HiSeq System as 87-base-pair reads. The authors' pipeline ran thus. Across the 500 to 700 repertoires, a later analysis counted tens of millions of unique TCR beta chains, approximately 12 million of which were shared by at least two donors. Raw reads were error-corrected and collapsed into unique sequences with a nearest-neighbor algorithm that merged closely related sequences to remove PCR and sequencing errors. CDR3 sequences were aligned to IMGT reference sequences to assign V, D and J gene segments. For a sequence to be retained, a match of at least six nucleotides was required to both a V gene segment and a J gene segment. A rearrangement counted as productive if the CDR3 had no stop codons and remained in frame with V and J, and every other rearrangement counted as non-productive. Following IMGT convention, CDR3 was defined as the stretch from the second conserved V-encoded cysteine to the conserved J-encoded phenylalanine. The earlier analysis of some 580 of the donors excluded any sequence lacking an unambiguous match to a single V gene segment. An earlier analysis of a few hundred of the donors called V segments functional above 56.7% productive rearrangements and segregating when the between-donor standard deviation exceeded 5%. To diagnose cytomegalovirus status from the catalog of TCR beta chain sequences, a statistical classification framework was built. In a later analysis, TCR nucleotide sequences were compared against IMGT/GENE-DB human TR gene sequences so that V and J genes could be assigned. In a later analysis, CDR3 sequences and most-parsimonious VDJ recombination scenarios were assigned using the TCRdist pipeline. In a later analysis, each TCR beta chain was defined by its CDR3 amino acid sequence together with its V-gene family, and reads without a unique V-gene family were excluded. As a way to deal with suspected cross-contamination and a sequencing artifact, a later analysis dropped 450 to 600 nucleotide sequences that were highly shared and had low generation probability. In a later analysis, a clonal expansion index for each public chain was calculated from normalized within-repertoire ranks of inferred template counts. Generation probabilities in a later analysis came from a VDJ recombination model fitted to out-of-frame rearrangements, and those results were checked against IGoR. A later analysis scored TCR-TCR, TCR-HLA and TCR-CMV co-occurrence with hypergeometric tests, applying a repertoire-size bias correction to TCR pairs. To estimate false discovery rates, a later analysis permuted the HLA or CMV assignments 20 times. In a later analysis, co-occurring TCRs were grouped using DBSCAN, with TCRdist sequence similarity added in when clustering inside HLA-allele-positive subsets. For co-occurrence clustering, repertoires with fewer than 30,000 or more than 120,000 public chains were excluded, along with about five repertoires with anomalous nucleotide sharing. Entries here come from immuneACCESS through TCRdb and include only in-frame sequences with V and J called. Some clones fail to appear in such tables; in the studies checked, an unresolved V gene covers under half of the shortfall, and the cause of the remainder is unknown. V, J and clone size derive from that table, while D and trimming were established from the DNA sequence. For this sample the table gives about 180,000 clones, of which about 77% were detected only once. The top ten hold around 2.2% of the sample.

From its cysteine to its phenylalanine, the CDR3 spans 18 amino acids. Left in the record is the CDR3 DNA by itself, 54 bases read in frame from the first base. Looking up the germline V gene (reference sequence) yields CDR1 SGHNT and CDR2 YYREEE. The trim is 4 bases for V and 0 bases for J, with a gap of 22 bases between the germline ends. This clone has a single count. Its binding antigen is unknown. No clone much larger than this one lies a single base away; base qualities are absent. In total, over 600 healthy bone marrow donors made up the cohort. At the time of sampling, all cohort members were nominally healthy, though unrecorded immune exposures were likely present. The donor tested CMV seronegative, placing the donor among the roughly 340 seronegative members of the cohort. A peripheral blood sample was collected from each donor, and TCR beta sequencing was performed on peripheral blood mononuclear cells. Genomic DNA was extracted from the blood cell samples with the Qiagen DNeasy Blood Extraction Kit.

The clonotype comes from a man in his 60s in good health and CMV-seronegative. The V and J segments used are TRBV5-4 and TRBJ1-1; the D segment could be TRBD1, given 6 matching bases. The specimen sequenced was PBMCs. The DNA reads TGTGCCAGCAGCCCGACAGGTATCCGGGCCACAGTGAACACTGAAGCTTTCTTT. Its protein reads: CASSPTGIRATVNTEAFF.